Listed here is a single T cell receptor beta chain. The entry originates in a study of blood T cell repertoires in COVID-19. Whole-study context: Italy, Spain and the United States were the sources of the convalescent and acute COVID-19 samples. PBMCs, B-cell-depleted T cells, or T cells provided the cDNA or gDNA that made up the material.

Authors' methods: Estimation of nucleated cell counts was performed using reference gene primer amplification. The table came from immunoSEQ multiplex PCR; TCRdb's copy has only in-frame clones and leaves some out. V and J calls and clone size are those listed in that table; D and trimming were worked out from the DNA. This table holds about 190,000 clones, roughly 89% found once. The CDR3 is 12 amino acids. V was trimmed by 6 bases and J by 4 bases, leaving 9 bases between them. Germline CDR1 reads MNHEY; CDR2 reads SVGEGT. Specimen: peripheral blood. The J gene is TRBJ1-2, the V gene TRBV6-2 or TRBV6-3; D ambiguous. The TCR sequence derives from a man aged 45-60 years with acute or convalescent COVID-19. Written as DNA, the CDR3 is TGTGCCAGCAGCCTAGGGAGCTATGGCTACACCTTC. Its protein is CASSLGSYGYTF.